A selection of T cell receptor beta chains follows, all from one sample in a study of T cells in Graves' hyperthyroidism and ophthalmopathy. TCRdb ran MiXCR on the multiplex PCR reads and lists one entry per CDR3 protein. In the table there are 550,000 to 700,000 distinct CDR3 sequences, under 60% of which are singletons. The specimen sequenced was peripheral blood or thyroid tissue (not recorded which). These receptors originate from an adult woman with Graves' disease, either hyperthyroidism or ophthalmopathy (not recorded which). Each CDR3 is given with its conserved first and last residue. D genes are given only for firm matches. The size field is filled for only some rows; it gives once, few, many or a size class.

abundance,v_gene,j_gene,d_gene,CDR3nt,CDR3aa
many,TRBV6-5,TRBJ2-5,TRBD2,TGTGCCAGCAGCTCCGGCCCGCTAGCGGGAGGGCAAGAGACCCAGTACTTC,CASSSGPLAGGQETQYF
many,TRBV9,TRBJ1-5,TRBD1,TGTGCCAGCAGCGAGGGGGACAGCGATAATCAGCCCCAGCATTTT,CASSEGDSDNQPQHF
few,TRBV7-9,TRBJ2-2,-,TGTGCCAGCACCAACGGGGAGCTGTTTTTT,CASTNGELFF
-,TRBV2,TRBJ2-7,TRBD1,TGTGCCAGCAGGCTCAGCAGGGGGACCTACGAGCAGTACTTC,CASRLSRGTYEQYF
-,TRBV5-1,TRBJ1-2,TRBD1,TGCGCCAGCAGCACAGGGGACAATGATAACTATGGCTACACCTTC,CASSTGDNDNYGYTF
-,TRBV29-1,TRBJ2-7,-,TGCAGCGTTGTTGTTAGCGGAGAGCAGTACTTC,CSVVVSGEQYF
once,TRBV12-3/TRBV12-4,TRBJ1-2,TRBD1,TGTGCCAGCAGCTGGACAGGGATGGGGGTGCGGTCTGGCTACACCTTC,CASSWTGMGVRSGYTF
-,TRBV29-1,TRBJ2-7,TRBD1,TGCAGCGCCGCCCCGACAGGGAATCTCTACGAGCAGTACTTC,CSAAPTGNLYEQYF
-,TRBV10-1,TRBJ2-1,TRBD2,TGCGCCAGCAGCCCCGTTCGGCGGGAGGTCTCTGAGCAGTTCTTC,CASSPVRREVSEQFF
many,TRBV5-4,TRBJ1-6,TRBD1,TGTGCCAGCAGCGCGCGGGGACAGCTTTTACACTTT,CASSARGQLLHF
-,TRBV6-5,TRBJ1-4,-,TGTGCCAGCAGACTCGGGAGGTCTAATGAAAAACTGTTTTTT,CASRLGRSNEKLFF
-,TRBV7-9,TRBJ1-2,-,TGTGCCAGCAGCTTAGCAACCCCCACAGGGTATGATGGCTACACCTTC,CASSLATPTGYDGYTF
few,TRBV6-2/TRBV6-3,TRBJ2-2,-,TGTGCCAGCAGGGCAGGGAAGACCGGGGAGCTGTTTTTT,CASRAGKTGELFF
many,TRBV27,TRBJ1-1,TRBD1,TGTGCCAGCAGTTTTACAGGGGGCAGGAACACTGAAGCTTTCTTT,CASSFTGGRNTEAFF
-,TRBV7-9,TRBJ2-7,TRBD2,TGTGCCAGCAGCTGGACTAGATACGAGCAGTACTTC,CASSWTRYEQYF